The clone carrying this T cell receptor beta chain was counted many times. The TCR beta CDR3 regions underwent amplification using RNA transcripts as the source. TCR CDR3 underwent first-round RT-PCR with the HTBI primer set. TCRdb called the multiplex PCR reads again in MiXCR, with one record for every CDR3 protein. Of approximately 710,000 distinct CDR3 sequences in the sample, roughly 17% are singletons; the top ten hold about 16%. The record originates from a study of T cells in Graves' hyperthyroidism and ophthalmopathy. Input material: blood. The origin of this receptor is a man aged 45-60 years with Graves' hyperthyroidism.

The CDR3 region is CASSEASGRTYEQYF. The CDR3 DNA is TGTGCCAGCAGTGAAGCTAGCGGGAGGACCTACGAGCAGTACTTC. This rearrangement joins TRBV2 to TRBJ2-7, with 10 bases aligning to TRBD2. After removal of 0 bases from V and 2 bases from J, the junction contained 1 base not matched to a gene. The CDR3 has 15 amino acids. Germline V CDR1 and CDR2: SNHLY, FYNNEI.